This T cell receptor beta chain was identified during a study of shared clonotypes between healthy human individuals. The germline V gene encodes CDR1 SGHRS and CDR2 YFSETQ. V was shortened by 0 bases and J by 1 base, with 14 bases between the two germline ends. The CDR3 contains 17 residues. Each PCR replicate run on unsorted PBMC took in 300 to 350 ng DNA, around 30,000 T cell genomes. In the authors' workflow: Filtering differed, since immunoSEQ gave only junction sequences and no quality scores. The data were produced by immunoSEQ multiplex PCR, yet TCRdb's version contains in-frame clones alone and is incomplete. The V and J calls and clone size are taken from that table; D and trimming were inferred from the DNA. There are some 92,000 clones in the sample; over 40% occur only once, and around 16% lies in the top ten. Study donors comprised healthy, HIV-negative adults devoid of recent acute infection or vaccination.

The sample consisted of PBMCs. The V and J genes are TRBV5-1 and TRBJ1-5; no definite D call. The sequence came from a woman aged 40 to 50 in good health. Some clones in this sample may be carry-over from other donors' samples. The CDR3 sequence is CASSLGGGMPSNQPQHF. CDR3 nucleotides: TGCGCCAGCAGCTTGGGCGGCGGAATGCCCAGCAATCAGCCCCAGCATTTT.